This T cell receptor beta chain was captured by sequencing in a study of blood T cells in healthy people across ages. Findings of the study overall: PBMCs left unsorted prevented a conclusive naive versus antigen-experienced comparison.

Next came a second PCR, run for about 6 to 11 cycles, which used a sample-barcoded 5' primer along with a J-beta primer mix. TCRdb processed the 5' RACE reads anew with MiXCR; each CDR3 protein has one entry. This table holds 650,000 to 950,000 distinct CDR3 sequences, under 55% found once. This CDR3 is built from 12 residues. Per germline, CDR1 MNHEY and CDR2 SVGAGI. Trimming took off 8 bases at V and 8 bases at J, with 14 bases between the two ends. For this clonotype: Its antigen remains unidentified.

Collection of 9 to 10 milliliters of peripheral blood was performed for each donor. Sequenced material: blood. The receptor was derived from a man aged 60 to 69 in good health. The V and J genes are TRBV6-5 and TRBJ2-3; TRBD1 or TRBD2 may be the D gene (6 bases each). In DNA, the CDR3 is TGTGCCAGCCGGGACGGGGGCCCTACGCAGTATTTT. Protein product: CASRDGGPTQYF.